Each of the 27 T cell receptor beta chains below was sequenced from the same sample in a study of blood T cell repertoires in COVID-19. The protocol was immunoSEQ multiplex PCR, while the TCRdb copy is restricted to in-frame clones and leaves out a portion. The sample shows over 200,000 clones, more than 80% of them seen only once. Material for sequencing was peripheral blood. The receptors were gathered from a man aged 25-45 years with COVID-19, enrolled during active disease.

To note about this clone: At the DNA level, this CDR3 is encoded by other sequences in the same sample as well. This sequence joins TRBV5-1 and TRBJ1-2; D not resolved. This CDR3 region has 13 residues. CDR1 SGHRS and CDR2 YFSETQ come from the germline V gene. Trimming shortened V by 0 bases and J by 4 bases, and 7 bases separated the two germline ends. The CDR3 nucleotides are TGCGCCAGCAGCTTGGGGCAGATCTATGGCTACACCTTC. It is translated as CASSLGQIYGYTF. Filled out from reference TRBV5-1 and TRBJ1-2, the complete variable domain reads KAGVTQTPRYLIKTRGQQVTLSCSPISGHRSVSWYQQTPGQGLQFLFEYFSETQRNKGNFPGRFSGRQFSNSRSEMNVSTLELGDSALYLCASSLGQIYGYTFGSGTRLTVV.

As DNA, the CDR3 is TGTGCCAGCAGTCGGGACACCCTAGAGCATTATGGCTACACCTTC. It codes for CASSRDTLEHYGYTF. The chain uses TRBV6-6 and TRBJ1-2, with D possibly being TRBD1 (6 bases). Germline V gene lookup returns CDR1 MNHNY and CDR2 SVGAGI (reference sequence). There are 15 residues in the CDR3. Trimming shortened V by 5 bases and J by 5 bases, and 18 bases separated the two germline ends.

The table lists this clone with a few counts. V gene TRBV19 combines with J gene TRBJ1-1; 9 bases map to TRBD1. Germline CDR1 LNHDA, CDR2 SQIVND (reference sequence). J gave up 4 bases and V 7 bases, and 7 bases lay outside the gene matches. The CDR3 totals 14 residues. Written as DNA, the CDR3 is TGTGCCAGTACCCCGGACAGGGGTGCCACTGAAGCTTTCTTT. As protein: CASTPDRGATEAFF.

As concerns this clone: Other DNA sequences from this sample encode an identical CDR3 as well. DNA for the CDR3: TGTGCCAGCAGTTTATCTCTCTATGGCTACACCTTC. Its protein is CASSLSLYGYTF. The gene calls are TRBV12-3 or TRBV12-4 and TRBJ1-2; no reliable D call. V dropped 2 bases and J dropped 4 bases, with 5 bases sitting between them. The CDR3 spans 12 residues.

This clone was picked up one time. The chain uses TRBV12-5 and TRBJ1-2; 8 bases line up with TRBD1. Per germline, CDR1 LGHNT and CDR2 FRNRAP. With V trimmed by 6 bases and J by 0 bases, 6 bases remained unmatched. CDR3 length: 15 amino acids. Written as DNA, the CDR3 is TGTGCTAGTGGCAATGAGGACAGGGCTAACTATGGCTACACCTTC. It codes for CASGNEDRANYGYTF.

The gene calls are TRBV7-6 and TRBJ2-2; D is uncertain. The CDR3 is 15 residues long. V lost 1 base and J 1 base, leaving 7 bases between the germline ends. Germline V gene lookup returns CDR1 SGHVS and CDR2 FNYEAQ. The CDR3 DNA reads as TGTGCCAGCAGCTTAGGTTTCCAGAACACCGGGGAGCTGTTTTTT. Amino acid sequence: CASSLGFQNTGELFF.

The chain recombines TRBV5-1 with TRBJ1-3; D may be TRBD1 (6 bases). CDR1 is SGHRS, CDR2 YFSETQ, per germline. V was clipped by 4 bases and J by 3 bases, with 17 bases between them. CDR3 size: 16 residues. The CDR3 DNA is TGCGCCAGCAGCGAGGGGGAATTTCGGTTTGGAAACACCATATATTTT. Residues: CASSEGEFRFGNTIYF.

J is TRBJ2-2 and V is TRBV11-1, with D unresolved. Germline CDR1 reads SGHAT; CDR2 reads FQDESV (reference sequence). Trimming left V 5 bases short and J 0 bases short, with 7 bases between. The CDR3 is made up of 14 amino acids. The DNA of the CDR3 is TGTGCCAGCAGCGGGCGAACGAACACCGGGGAGCTGTTTTTT. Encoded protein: CASSGRTNTGELFF.

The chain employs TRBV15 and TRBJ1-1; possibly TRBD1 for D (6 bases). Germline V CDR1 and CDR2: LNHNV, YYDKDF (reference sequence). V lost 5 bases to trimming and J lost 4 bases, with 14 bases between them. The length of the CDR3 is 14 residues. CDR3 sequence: CATSGGPIRTEAFF. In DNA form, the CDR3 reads TGTGCCACCAGCGGGGGCCCTATTCGCACTGAAGCTTTCTTT.

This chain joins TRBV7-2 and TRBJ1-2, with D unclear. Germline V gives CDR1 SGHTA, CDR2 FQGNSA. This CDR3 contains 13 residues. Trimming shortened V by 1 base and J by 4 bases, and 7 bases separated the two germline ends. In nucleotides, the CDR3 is TGTGCCAGCAGCTTAGAACAGTCCTATGGCTACACCTTC. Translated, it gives CASSLEQSYGYTF.

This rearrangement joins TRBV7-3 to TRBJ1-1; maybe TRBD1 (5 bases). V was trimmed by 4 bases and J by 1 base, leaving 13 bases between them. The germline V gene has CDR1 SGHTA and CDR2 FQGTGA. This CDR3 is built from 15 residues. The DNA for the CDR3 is TGTGCCAGCAGCTACCAGGACACTTCGAACACTGAAGCTTTCTTT. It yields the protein CASSYQDTSNTEAFF.

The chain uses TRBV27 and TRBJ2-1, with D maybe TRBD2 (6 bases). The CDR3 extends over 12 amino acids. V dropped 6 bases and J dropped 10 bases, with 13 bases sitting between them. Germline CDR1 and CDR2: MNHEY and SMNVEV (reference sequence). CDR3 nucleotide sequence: TGTGCCAGCAGCAAATCGGCGGGGGAGCAGTTCTTC. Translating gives CASSKSAGEQFF.

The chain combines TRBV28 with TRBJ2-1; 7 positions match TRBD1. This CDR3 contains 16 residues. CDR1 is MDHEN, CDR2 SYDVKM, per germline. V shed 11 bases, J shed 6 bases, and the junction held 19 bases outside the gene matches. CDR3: CAGSGTAMSALNEQFF. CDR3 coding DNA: TGTGCCGGCTCGGGGACAGCGATGAGCGCCCTCAATGAGCAGTTCTTC. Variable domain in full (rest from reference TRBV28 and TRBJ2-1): DVKVTQSSRYLVKRTGEKVFLECVQDMDHENMFWYRQDPGLGLRLIYFSYDVKMKEKGDIPEGYSVSREKKERFSLILESASTNQTSMYLCAGSGTAMSALNEQFFGPGTRLTVL.

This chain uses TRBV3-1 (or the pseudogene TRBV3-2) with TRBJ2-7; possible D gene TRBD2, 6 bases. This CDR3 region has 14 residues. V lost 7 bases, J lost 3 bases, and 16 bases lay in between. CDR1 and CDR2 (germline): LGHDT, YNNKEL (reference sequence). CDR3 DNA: TGTGCCAGCATTCAGAGCGGGTCTTTCTACGAGCAGTACTTC. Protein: CASIQSGSFYEQYF.

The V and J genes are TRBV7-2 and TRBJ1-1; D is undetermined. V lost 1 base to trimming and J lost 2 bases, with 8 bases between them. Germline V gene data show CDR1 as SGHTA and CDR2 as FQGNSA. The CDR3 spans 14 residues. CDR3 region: CASSLGPTNTEAFF. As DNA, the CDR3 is TGTGCCAGCAGCTTAGGACCGACTAACACTGAAGCTTTCTTT.

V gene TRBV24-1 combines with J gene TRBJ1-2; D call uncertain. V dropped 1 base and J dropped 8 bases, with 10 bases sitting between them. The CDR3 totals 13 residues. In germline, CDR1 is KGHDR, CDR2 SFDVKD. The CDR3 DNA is TGTGCCACCAGTGATTTCTCGGGAGGAGGCTACACCTTC. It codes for CATSDFSGGGYTF.

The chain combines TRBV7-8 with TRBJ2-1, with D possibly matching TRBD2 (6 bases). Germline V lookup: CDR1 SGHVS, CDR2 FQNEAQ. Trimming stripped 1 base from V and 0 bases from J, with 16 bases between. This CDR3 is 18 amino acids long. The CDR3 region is CASSLVFLAVSSYNEQFF. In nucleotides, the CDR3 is TGTGCCAGCAGCTTAGTGTTTTTAGCGGTTAGCTCCTACAATGAGCAGTTCTTC.

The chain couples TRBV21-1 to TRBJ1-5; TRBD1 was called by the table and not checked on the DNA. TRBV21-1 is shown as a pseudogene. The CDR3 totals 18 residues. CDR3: CASSPWTGRGCGNQPQHF. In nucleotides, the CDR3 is TGTGCCAGCAGCCCATGGACAGGGAGGGGCTGCGGCAATCAGCCCCAGCATTTT.

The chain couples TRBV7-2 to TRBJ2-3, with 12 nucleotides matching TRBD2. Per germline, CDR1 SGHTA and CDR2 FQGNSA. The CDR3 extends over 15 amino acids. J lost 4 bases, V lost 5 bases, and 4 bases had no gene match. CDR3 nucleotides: TGTGCCAGCAGCAAACTAGCGGGGGGACCAGATACGCAGTATTTT. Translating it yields CASSKLAGGPDTQYF.

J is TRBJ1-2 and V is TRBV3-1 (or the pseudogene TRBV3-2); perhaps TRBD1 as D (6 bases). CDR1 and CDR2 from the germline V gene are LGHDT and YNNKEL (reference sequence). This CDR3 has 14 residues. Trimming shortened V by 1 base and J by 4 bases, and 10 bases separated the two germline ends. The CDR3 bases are TGTGCCAGCAGCCAAGGGCAGGGGCGCTATGGCTACACCTTC. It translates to CASSQGQGRYGYTF.

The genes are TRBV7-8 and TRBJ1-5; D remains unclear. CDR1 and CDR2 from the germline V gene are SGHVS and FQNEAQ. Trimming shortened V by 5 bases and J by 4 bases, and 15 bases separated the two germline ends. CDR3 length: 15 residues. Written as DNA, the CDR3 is TGTGCCAGCAGCGCGGGCCAGATTGGAAATCAGCCCCAGCATTTT. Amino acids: CASSAGQIGNQPQHF.

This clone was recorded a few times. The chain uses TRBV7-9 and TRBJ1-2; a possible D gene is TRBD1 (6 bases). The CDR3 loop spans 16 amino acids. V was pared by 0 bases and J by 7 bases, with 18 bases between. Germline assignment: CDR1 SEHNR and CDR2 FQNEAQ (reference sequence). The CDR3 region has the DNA TGTGCCAGCAGCTTAGCGCTTGACCGCCTCAGGGGTGGCTACACCTTC. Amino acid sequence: CASSLALDRLRGGYTF.

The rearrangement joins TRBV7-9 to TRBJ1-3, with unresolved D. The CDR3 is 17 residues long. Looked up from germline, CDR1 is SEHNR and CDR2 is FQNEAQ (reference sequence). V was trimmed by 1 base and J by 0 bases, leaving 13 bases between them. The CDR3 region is CASSLGTDGPSGNTIYF. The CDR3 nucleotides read TGTGCCAGCAGCTTAGGGACTGACGGACCCTCTGGAAACACCATATATTTT.

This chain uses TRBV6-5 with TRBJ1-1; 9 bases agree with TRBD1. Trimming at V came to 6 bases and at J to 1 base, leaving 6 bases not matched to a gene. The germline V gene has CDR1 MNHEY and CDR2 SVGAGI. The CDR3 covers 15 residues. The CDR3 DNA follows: TGTGCCAGCAGGGATCGACAGGGGGAGAACACTGAAGCTTTCTTT. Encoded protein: CASRDRQGENTEAFF.

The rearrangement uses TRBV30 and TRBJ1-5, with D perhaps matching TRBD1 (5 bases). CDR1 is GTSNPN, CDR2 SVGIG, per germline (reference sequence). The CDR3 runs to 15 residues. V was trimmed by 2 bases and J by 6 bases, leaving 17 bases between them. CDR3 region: CAWSTPGRRGQPQHF. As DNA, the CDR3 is TGTGCCTGGAGTACGCCGGGACGGAGGGGTCAGCCCCAGCATTTT.

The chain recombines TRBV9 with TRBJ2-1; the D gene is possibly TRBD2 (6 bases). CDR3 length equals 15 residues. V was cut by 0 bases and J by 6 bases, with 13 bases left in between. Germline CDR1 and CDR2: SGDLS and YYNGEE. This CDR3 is CASSVDPTGVNEQFF. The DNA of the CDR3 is TGTGCCAGCAGCGTAGACCCAACGGGGGTCAATGAGCAGTTCTTC.

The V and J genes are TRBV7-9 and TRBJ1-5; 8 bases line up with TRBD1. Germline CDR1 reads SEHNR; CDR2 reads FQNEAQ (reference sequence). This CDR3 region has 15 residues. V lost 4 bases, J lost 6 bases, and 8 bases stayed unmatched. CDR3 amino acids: CASSSEDRGGQPQHF. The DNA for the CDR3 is TGTGCCAGCAGCTCCGAAGACAGGGGCGGTCAGCCCCAGCATTTT. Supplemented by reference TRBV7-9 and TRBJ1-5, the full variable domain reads DTGVSQNPRHKITKRGQNVTFRCDPISEHNRLYWYRQTLGQGPEFLTYFQNEAQLEKSRLLSDRFSAERPKGSFSTLEIQRTEQGDSAMYLCASSSEDRGGQPQHFGDGTRLSIL.